This TCR beta chain was found in a study of blood T cell repertoires in COVID-19. On the study more broadly: Sources were T cells, B-cell-depleted T cells, or PBMCs; the material itself was cDNA or gDNA.

This CDR3 has 13 residues. Germline CDR1 is SGHDT and CDR2 is YYEEEE. Trimming shortened V by 1 base and J by 3 bases, and 8 bases separated the two germline ends. Source study methods: Reference gene primer amplification gave estimated nucleated cell counts. TCRdb's copy holds only in-frame clones and misses some; the assay was immunoSEQ multiplex PCR. V and J calls and clone size come straight from that table; D and trimming were deduced from the DNA. The sample includes just over 650,000 clones, 75% to 90% of them seen just once. What was sequenced was peripheral blood. The receptor's source is a woman between 18 and 29 years old with acute or convalescent COVID-19. The chain employs TRBV5-6 and TRBJ2-7; D remains ambiguous. CDR3 bases: TGTGCCAGCAGCTTGTATGGAGACTACGAGCAGTACTTC. Residues: CASSLYGDYEQYF.